This passage covers 16 T cell receptor beta chains from one sample sequenced in a study of T cell changes during pregnancy in multiple sclerosis. This table comes from immunoSEQ multiplex PCR, and its TCRdb copy is limited to in-frame clones, with some not included. The table has about 77,000 clones, 90% to 95% seen once. Sequences were derived from peripheral blood, sampled after pregnancy. These receptors all come from a female donor in good health, enrolled as a control in a pregnancy study.

This chain joins TRBV7-2 and TRBJ2-1; weak D call: TRBD2 (5 bases). The V and J ends lost 4 bases and 0 bases respectively, with 10 bases between them. The CDR3 length is 15 residues. Germline loops: CDR1 SGHTA, CDR2 FQGNSA. The CDR3 loop reads CASSSERSSYNEQFF. The CDR3 region has the DNA TGTGCCAGCAGCTCTGAGCGGTCCTCCTACAATGAGCAGTTCTTC.

J is TRBJ1-1 and V is TRBV7-8; D unresolved. This CDR3 is 14 amino acids long. Looked up from germline, CDR1 is SGHVS and CDR2 is FQNEAQ. Trimming stripped 1 base from V and 1 base from J, with 7 bases between. CDR3 amino acids: CASSLVGPNTEAFF. In DNA, the CDR3 is TGTGCCAGCAGCTTAGTGGGCCCGAACACTGAAGCTTTCTTT.

Written as DNA, the CDR3 is TGTGCCAGCAGCTTTGCCGGACTAGCGTCTGAGCAGTTCTTC. As protein: CASSFAGLASEQFF. The V call is TRBV7-9, the J call TRBJ2-1; 9 bases align to TRBD2. CDR3 length: 14 amino acids. Germline loops: CDR1 SEHNR, CDR2 FQNEAQ (reference sequence). J gave up 9 bases and V 3 bases, and 6 bases lay outside the gene matches.

The DNA for the CDR3 is TGTGCCAGCAGCTTAGTCGGTAGTGGCGGGGGGAACACCGGGGAGCTGTTTTTT. Encoded protein: CASSLVGSGGGNTGELFF. The rearrangement uses TRBV7-3 and TRBJ2-2, with 7 bases lining up with TRBD2. There are 18 residues in the CDR3. Germline CDR1 reads SGHTA; CDR2 reads FQGTGA. The J segment lost 1 base and the V segment lost 2 bases, leaving 10 bases of the junction unmatched.

This chain connects TRBV28 to TRBJ2-7, with a possible D match to TRBD1 (6 bases). This CDR3 has 13 amino acids. V was shortened by 2 bases and J by 4 bases, with 9 bases between the two germline ends. Germline V gives CDR1 MDHEN, CDR2 SYDVKM. CDR3 sequence (DNA): TGTGCCAGCAGTTTACAGCAGGGGTACGAGCAGTACTTC. Protein sequence: CASSLQQGYEQYF.

The chain combines TRBV20-1 with TRBJ2-1, with 7 bases lining up with TRBD2. CDR1 and CDR2 from the germline V gene are DFQATT and SNEGSKA (reference sequence). The CDR3 consists of 11 residues. The V and J ends lost 7 bases and 6 bases, in that order; junction bases with no gene match: 3. Here the CDR3 reads CSVAGANEQFF. CDR3 coding DNA: TGCAGTGTGGCGGGAGCCAATGAGCAGTTCTTC.

V gene TRBV7-9 combines with J gene TRBJ2-2; the match to TRBD1 covers 7 bases. CDR1 is SEHNR and CDR2 is FQNEAQ in the germline V gene (reference sequence). Losses at the gene ends were 3 bases for V and 8 bases for J; bases not matched to a gene: 12. CDR3 length: 16 amino acids. In DNA form, the CDR3 reads TGTGCCAGCAGCTTCAGCCCTGACAGGGCTAAAGGGGAGCTGTTTTTT. Translating it yields CASSFSPDRAKGELFF.

This clone was detected once. V usage is TRBV19 and J usage is TRBJ2-1; 12 bases align to TRBD1. Germline V gene lookup returns CDR1 LNHDA and CDR2 SQIVND (reference sequence). The CDR3 is made up of 14 amino acids. J lost 8 bases, V lost 8 bases, and 7 bases had no gene match. CDR3 residues: CASFGTGGEDEQFF. The CDR3 DNA sequence: TGTGCCAGTTTCGGGACAGGGGGCGAGGATGAGCAGTTCTTC.

The chain carries TRBV15 and TRBJ1-5; 10 nucleotides line up with TRBD1. The CDR3 is 15 residues long. The germline gives CDR1 LNHNV, CDR2 YYDKDF (reference sequence). Trimming removed 6 bases from V and 3 bases from J; junction bases left unmatched: 5. Here the CDR3 reads CATRDRGRDNQPQHF. CDR3 nucleotide sequence: TGTGCCACCAGGGACAGGGGGAGAGACAATCAGCCCCAGCATTTT.

V gene TRBV7-9 combines with J gene TRBJ1-4; 8 nucleotides agree with TRBD1. Looked up from germline, CDR1 is SEHNR and CDR2 is FQNEAQ (reference sequence). The J segment lost 8 bases and the V segment lost 5 bases, leaving 10 bases of the junction unmatched. The CDR3 sequence is 15 residues long. The CDR3 DNA is TGTGCCAGCAGCGATACGACAGGGGTAACGGAAAAACTGTTTTTT. Its translation: CASSDTTGVTEKLFF.

This clone was seen once. V is TRBV14 and J is TRBJ1-6; tentative D call: TRBD1 (5 bases). The CDR3 covers 16 residues. Germline V gene lookup returns CDR1 SGHDN and CDR2 FVKESK. V dropped 2 bases and J dropped 6 bases, with 14 bases sitting between them. The CDR3 protein is CASSQPGGAFNSPLHF. CDR3 nucleotide sequence: TGTGCCAGCAGCCAACCAGGTGGGGCCTTTAATTCACCCCTCCACTTT.

Here the CDR3 reads CASSGELVYGYTF. Here the CDR3 DNA reads TGTGCCAGCTCAGGGGAGCTGGTGTATGGCTACACCTTC. The chain carries TRBV6-1 and TRBJ1-2, with D maybe TRBD1 (6 bases). Germline CDR1 reads MNHNS; CDR2 reads SASEGT. The V gene lost 8 bases and the J gene lost 5 bases, with 15 bases spanning the gap. The CDR3 is made up of 13 amino acids.

This chain uses TRBV10-3 with TRBJ1-2; no clear D gene. Germline assignment: CDR1 ENHRY and CDR2 SYGVKD. The CDR3 covers 13 residues. V was trimmed by 8 bases and J by 4 bases, leaving 14 bases between them. The CDR3 region is CAIGREGFYGYTF. The DNA of the CDR3 is TGTGCCATCGGAAGGGAGGGCTTCTATGGCTACACCTTC.

The V gene is TRBV5-4, the J gene TRBJ1-5; 7 bases fit TRBD1. V gave up 0 bases and J gave up 2 bases; unmatched junction bases: 5. The CDR3 covers 16 residues. Germline V CDR1 and CDR2: SGHNT, YYREEE (reference sequence). CDR3 nucleotide sequence: TGTGCCAGCAGCTTGGAAGGGGGCATGGGCAATCAGCCCCAGCATTTT. It specifies CASSLEGGMGNQPQHF. The variable domain in full, completed from reference TRBV5-4 and TRBJ1-5, reads ETGVTQSPTHLIKTRGQQVTLRCSSQSGHNTVSWYQQALGQGPQFIFQYYREEENGRGNFPPRFSGLQFPNYSSELNVNALELDDSALYLCASSLEGGMGNQPQHFGDGTRLSIL.

This sequence joins TRBV6-5 and TRBJ1-2; 10 bases match TRBD1. Germline V CDR1 and CDR2: MNHEY, SVGAGI. The V and J ends lost 2 bases and 4 bases, in that order; junction bases with no gene match: 7. The CDR3 covers 16 residues. The CDR3 spells CASSYQLDRGAYGYTF. DNA of the CDR3: TGTGCCAGCAGTTACCAGCTGGACAGGGGGGCCTATGGCTACACCTTC.

Notes on this clone: Germline is not matched at one junction end, which may reflect a read error. The chain has TRBV7-9 and TRBJ2-1, with unresolved D. Germline CDR1 reads SEHNR; CDR2 reads FQNEAQ (reference sequence). The CDR3 has 14 residues. CDR3 amino acids: CASSIAVGGNEQFF. In DNA form, the CDR3 reads TGTGCCAGCAGCATAGCAGTAGGCGGCAATGAGCAGTTCTTC. Complete variable domain (other parts from reference TRBV7-9 and TRBJ2-1): DTGVSQNPRHKITKRGQNVTFRCDPISEHNRLYWYRQTLGQGPEFLTYFQNEAQLEKSRLLSDRFSAERPKGSFSTLEIQRTEQGDSAMYLCASSIAVGGNEQFFGPGTRLTVL.